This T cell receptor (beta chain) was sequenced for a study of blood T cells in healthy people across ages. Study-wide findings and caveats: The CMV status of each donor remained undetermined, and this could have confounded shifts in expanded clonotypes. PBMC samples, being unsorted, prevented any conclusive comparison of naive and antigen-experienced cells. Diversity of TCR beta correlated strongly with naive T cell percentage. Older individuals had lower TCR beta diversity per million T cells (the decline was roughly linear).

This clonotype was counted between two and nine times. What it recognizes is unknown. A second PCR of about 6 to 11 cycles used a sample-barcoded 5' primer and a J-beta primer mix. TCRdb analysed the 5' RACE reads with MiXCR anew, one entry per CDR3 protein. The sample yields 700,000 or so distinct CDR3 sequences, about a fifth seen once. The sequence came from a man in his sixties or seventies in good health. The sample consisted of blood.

The CDR3 DNA is TGTGCCAGCAGCCAAGGACAGGGGCGAAACTATGGCTACACCTTC. Translated: CASSQGQGRNYGYTF. The rearrangement links TRBV4-2 to TRBJ1-2, with 8 bases identical to TRBD1. V gave up 1 base and J gave up 2 bases; unmatched junction bases: 3. CDR1 is LGHNA, CDR2 YNFKEQ, per germline. This CDR3 has 15 residues.